These 22 T cell receptor beta chains share one sample of origin, sequenced in a study of T cell responses to AZD1222 COVID-19 vaccine. Sequencing used immunoSEQ multiplex PCR; TCRdb keeps in-frame clones, though not all of them. Of under 130,000 clones listed, around 94% were seen once; the top ten hold roughly 2%. Source: peripheral blood, taken on day 0 of AZD1222 vaccination. The source is an adult in good health.

The rearrangement uses TRBV2 and TRBJ1-2, with D tentatively TRBD1 (5 bases). Germline loops: CDR1 SNHLY, CDR2 FYNNEI. There are 14 residues in the CDR3. Between the trimmed V and J ends, which lost 6 bases and 4 bases, there was a span of 15 bases. The CDR3 DNA follows: TGTGCCAGCAGGGGGACCGGGACCCGCTATGGCTACACCTTC. Translated, it gives CASRGTGTRYGYTF.

This sequence joins TRBV6-4 and TRBJ2-3; either TRBD1 or TRBD2 may fit D (5 bases each). The length of the CDR3 is 15 residues. Trimming shortened V by 6 bases and J by 4 bases, and 17 bases separated the two germline ends. Germline assignment: CDR1 MRHNA and CDR2 SNTAGT. DNA for the CDR3: TGTGCCAGCAGCTTGGGTACTCAGGGAGCAGATACGCAGTATTTT. Amino acid sequence: CASSLGTQGADTQYF.

The chain employs TRBV28 and TRBJ1-1; weak D call: TRBD1 (6 bases). The CDR3 extends over 16 amino acids. CDR1 is MDHEN, CDR2 SYDVKM, per germline. Trimming stripped 5 bases from V and 0 bases from J, with 16 bases between. CDR3 sequence reads: CASSEGGRPMNTEAFF. The DNA for the CDR3 is TGTGCCAGCAGTGAAGGGGGTCGGCCGATGAACACTGAAGCTTTCTTT.

The chain links TRBV2 to TRBJ1-6, with a weak D call TRBD1 (5 bases). The V gene lost 3 bases and the J gene lost 2 bases, with 8 bases spanning the gap. CDR1 and CDR2 from the germline V gene are SNHLY and FYNNEI. The CDR3 spans 15 residues. For the CDR3, the DNA is TGTGCCAGCAGTGACCGGGGGGCCTATAATTCACCCCTCCACTTT. Translation gives CASSDRGAYNSPLHF. Complete variable domain (other parts from reference TRBV2 and TRBJ1-6): EPEVTQTPSHQVTQMGQEVILRCVPISNHLYFYWYRQILGQKVEFLVSFYNNEISEKSEIFDDQFSVERPDGSNFTLKIRSTKLEDSAMYFCASSDRGAYNSPLHFGNGTRLTVT.

This clone was seen once. The chain couples TRBV5-1 to TRBJ1-1; D remains unclear. V was trimmed by 0 bases and J by 1 base, leaving 10 bases between them. Germline CDR1 reads SGHRS; CDR2 reads YFSETQ. This CDR3 comprises 15 residues. The CDR3: CASSLDVPPNTEAFF. The CDR3 DNA sequence: TGCGCCAGCAGCTTGGATGTGCCTCCGAACACTGAAGCTTTCTTT.

The chain has TRBV11-3 and TRBJ1-6; possible D gene TRBD1, 5 bases. The germline V and J ends were trimmed by 5 bases and 9 bases, with 11 bases remaining between them. The V gene's germline CDR1 is SGHNT and CDR2 YENEEA. The CDR3 extends over 13 amino acids. The CDR3 spells CASSPRGGSPLHF. As DNA, the CDR3 is TGTGCCAGCAGCCCCCGGGGGGGTTCACCCCTCCACTTT.

This chain links TRBV7-2 with TRBJ1-5; D is unclear. Germline CDR1 reads SGHTA; CDR2 reads FQGNSA. This CDR3 has 14 residues. Trimming removed 1 base at V and 6 bases at J, with 10 bases between. CDR3 amino acids: CASSLGTWVQPQHF. DNA for the CDR3: TGTGCCAGCAGCTTAGGGACCTGGGTTCAGCCCCAGCATTTT.

The genes are TRBV28 and TRBJ1-2, with 8 nucleotides matching TRBD1. CDR3 size: 12 residues. The V segment lost 6 bases and the J segment 5 bases; nucleotides outside the gene matches: 2. The germline CDR1 and CDR2 sequences are MDHEN and SYDVKM. Here the CDR3 reads CASSRTGYGYTF. CDR3 DNA: TGTGCCAGCAGCCGGACAGGGTATGGCTACACCTTC.

The rearrangement uses TRBV5-8 and TRBJ1-5, with 7 bases aligning to TRBD1. The CDR3 length is 16 residues. From germline, CDR1 is SGHTS and CDR2 YDEGEE. After removal of 0 bases from V and 5 bases from J, the junction contained 8 bases not matched to a gene. CDR3 bases: TGTGCCAGCAGCTTGGGTCCGGGACAGTGGTATCAGCCCCAGCATTTT. This codes for CASSLGPGQWYQPQHF.

Note on this clone: At one end the junction does not follow the germline gene, possibly because of a read error. The sample contains more than one DNA sequence encoding this CDR3. The gene calls are TRBV5-1 and TRBJ1-1; D gene unclear. The CDR3 has 13 amino acids. Germline CDR1 SGHRS, CDR2 YFSETQ. The CDR3 DNA sequence: TGCGCCAGCAGTTTGGGCCCAAACACTGAAGCTTTCTTT. Translated, it gives CASSLGPNTEAFF.

CDR3 sequence reads: CASSPGGWPQHF. CDR3 nucleotides: TGTGCCAGCAGCCCCGGAGGTTGGCCCCAGCATTTT. The J gene is TRBJ1-5, the V gene TRBV5-8; D is uncertain. The CDR3 has 12 residues. Germline CDR1 reads SGHTS; CDR2 reads YDEGEE. The ends were cut back, 4 bases at V and 9 bases at J, with 11 bases in the middle.

In nucleotides, the CDR3 is TGCGCCAGCAGAGAAGGGGTTTCACCCCTCCACTTT. Its translation: CASREGVSPLHF. The gene calls are TRBV5-1 and TRBJ1-6; D may be TRBD1 (5 bases). Trimming shortened V by 5 bases and J by 9 bases, and 9 bases separated the two germline ends. The CDR3 runs to 12 residues. CDR1 and CDR2 from the germline V gene are SGHRS and YFSETQ.

V is TRBV5-5 and J is TRBJ1-4; D not certain. Germline loops: CDR1 SGHKS, CDR2 YYEKEE (reference sequence). The V and J ends lost 0 bases and 3 bases respectively, with 12 bases between them. The CDR3 length is 16 residues. CDR3 sequence (DNA): TGTGCCAGCAGCTTGGCTCCTAAGGGTGCTAATGAAAAACTGTTTTTT. It specifies CASSLAPKGANEKLFF.

This chain connects TRBV11-2 to TRBJ2-5; D might be TRBD2 (6 bases). The germline CDR1 and CDR2 sequences are SGHAT and FQNNGV. Trimming stripped 8 bases from V and 4 bases from J, with 17 bases between. The CDR3 spans 14 residues. CDR3 region: CASVQGLGGETQYF. The CDR3 coding sequence is TGTGCCAGCGTCCAAGGGCTCGGGGGAGAGACCCAGTACTTC. Drawing the rest from reference TRBV11-2 and TRBJ2-5, the complete variable domain is EAGVAQSPRYKIIEKRQSVAFWCNPISGHATLYWYQQILGQGPKLLIQFQNNGVVDDSQLPKDRFSAERLKGVDSTLKIQPAKLEDSAVYLCASVQGLGGETQYFGPGTRLLVL.

The V call is TRBV28, the J call TRBJ1-2; possible D gene TRBD1, 6 bases. CDR3 size: 17 residues. Germline lookup yields CDR1 MDHEN and CDR2 SYDVKM. The V and J ends lost 6 bases and 0 bases respectively, with 20 bases between them. The CDR3 DNA reads TGTGCCAGCAGGAACAATAGGAGGACAGCCGCTAACTATGGCTACACCTTC. Protein: CASRNNRRTAANYGYTF.

The CDR3 sequence is CASSQVPGGGEKLFF. The CDR3 region has the DNA TGCGCCAGCAGCCAAGTACCCGGAGGGGGTGAAAAACTGTTTTTT. V and J are TRBV4-1 and TRBJ1-4, with a weak D call TRBD1 (6 bases). Germline loops: CDR1 MGHRA, CDR2 YSYEKL. V lost 1 base to trimming and J lost 7 bases, with 13 bases between them. The CDR3 is 15 amino acids.

The CDR3 region is CASSLGFKETGTEAFF. The DNA for the CDR3 is TGTGCCAGCAGTTTAGGCTTTAAGGAAACGGGCACTGAAGCTTTCTTT. The V gene is TRBV28, the J gene TRBJ1-1, with D hard to call. The length of the CDR3 is 16 residues. Germline V gives CDR1 MDHEN, CDR2 SYDVKM. Trimming left V 2 bases short and J 4 bases short, with 17 bases between.

This chain links TRBV28 with TRBJ1-2; a weak D match, TRBD1 (6 bases). V was shortened by 5 bases and J by 2 bases, with 9 bases between the two germline ends. The CDR3 spans 13 residues. Germline CDR1 and CDR2: MDHEN and SYDVKM. In DNA, the CDR3 is TGTGCCAGCAGTGGACAGCTCAACTATGGCTACACCTTC. The encoded protein is CASSGQLNYGYTF.

The V and J genes are TRBV6-5 and TRBJ1-1, with D possibly being TRBD1 (5 bases). Germline-derived CDR1 and CDR2 are MNHEY and SVGAGI. The CDR3 has 12 amino acids. With 7 bases removed from V and 11 bases from J, the gap between germline ends came to 17 bases. CDR3 sequence: CASIYGGVDAFF. The CDR3 DNA reads TGTGCCAGCATCTACGGGGGGGTTGACGCTTTCTTT.

This rearrangement joins TRBV6-5 to TRBJ2-1; 11 bases line up with TRBD2. This CDR3 region has 15 residues. Germline assignment: CDR1 MNHEY and CDR2 SVGAGI. Unmatched junction bases numbered 7, after V lost 3 bases and J lost 9 bases. CDR3 sequence (DNA): TGTGCCAGCAGTTATAGCGGGGGGGCCTCCAGTGAGCAGTTCTTC. Translating it yields CASSYSGGASSEQFF.

V and J are TRBV7-9 and TRBJ2-1; D uncertain. The CDR3 consists of 14 residues. Germline-derived CDR1 and CDR2 are SEHNR and FQNEAQ (reference sequence). The ends were cut back, 7 bases at V and 0 bases at J, with 10 bases in the middle. The CDR3 coding sequence is TGTGCCAGCACCCCTGAGGACTCCTACAATGAGCAGTTCTTC. Translation gives CASTPEDSYNEQFF.

The J gene is TRBJ1-1, the V gene TRBV4-3, with a tentative D call TRBD1 (5 bases). This CDR3 comprises 14 residues. V was cut by 4 bases and J by 5 bases, with 14 bases left in between. The germline V gene has CDR1 LGHNA and CDR2 YSLEER. The CDR3 protein is CASSPGVQGTEAFF. The CDR3 DNA reads as TGCGCCAGCAGCCCTGGGGTTCAGGGTACTGAAGCTTTCTTT.